The rows below give T cell receptor beta chains drawn from one sample of a study of T-cell reconstitution after alpha-beta-depleted transplantation in children. TCRdb re-called the PCR reads through MiXCR, storing one row per CDR3 protein. This table holds 500,000 to 750,000 distinct CDR3 sequences, roughly 27% found once. The sequences come from PBMCs, collected before TCRalphabeta/CD19-depleted stem cell transplant. These receptor sequences come from a boy under three years old with Wiskott-Aldrich syndrome, due to receive a stem cell transplant. The CDR3 runs from the conserved cysteine through the conserved F or W. The order of the fields is V gene, clone size, CDR3 length, J gene, D gene, CDR3 protein, CDR3 DNA. D genes are given only for firm matches. Size is stated for part of the rows, as once, few or many counts, or as a class when the clone is expanded.

V gene: TRBV5-1; clone size: few; CDR3 length: 14; J gene: TRBJ1-1; D gene: -; CDR3 protein: CASSLAKGQGEAFF; CDR3 DNA: TGCGCCAGCAGCTTGGCCAAGGGGCAGGGAGAAGCTTTCTTT
V gene: TRBV7-2; clone size: -; CDR3 length: 15; J gene: TRBJ2-7; D gene: TRBD2; CDR3 protein: CASSAGTSPTYEQYF; CDR3 DNA: TGTGCCAGCAGCGCCGGGACTAGCCCGACCTACGAGCAGTACTTC
V gene: TRBV7-9; clone size: few; CDR3 length: 13; J gene: TRBJ2-7; D gene: -; CDR3 protein: CASSRAFGYEQYF; CDR3 DNA: TGTGCCAGCAGCCGCGCTTTTGGTTACGAGCAGTACTTC
V gene: TRBV7-6; clone size: -; CDR3 length: 17; J gene: TRBJ2-7; D gene: TRBD2; CDR3 protein: CASSYQGLAGGTYEQYF; CDR3 DNA: TGTGCCAGCAGTTATCAAGGACTAGCGGGAGGGACCTACGAGCAGTACTTC
V gene: TRBV24-1; clone size: -; CDR3 length: 17; J gene: TRBJ1-3; D gene: -; CDR3 protein: CATSDPTTGSRGNTIYF; CDR3 DNA: TGTGCCACCAGTGATCCCACCACAGGGTCAAGAGGAAACACCATATATTTT
V gene: TRBV5-5; clone size: -; CDR3 length: 14; J gene: TRBJ2-1; D gene: TRBD2; CDR3 protein: CASSPGGWTNEQFF; CDR3 DNA: TGTGCCAGCAGCCCCGGGGGGTGGACCAATGAGCAGTTCTTC
V gene: TRBV29-1; clone size: few; CDR3 length: 13; J gene: TRBJ2-5; D gene: TRBD2; CDR3 protein: CSFDRTRWETQYF; CDR3 DNA: TGCAGCTTCGACCGGACTAGATGGGAGACCCAGTACTTC
V gene: TRBV7-9; clone size: -; CDR3 length: 12; J gene: TRBJ2-7; D gene: -; CDR3 protein: CASGGSHYEQYF; CDR3 DNA: TGTGCCAGCGGGGGCAGCCACTACGAGCAGTACTTC
V gene: TRBV5-1; clone size: few; CDR3 length: 17; J gene: TRBJ2-1; D gene: -; CDR3 protein: CASRLTSRVQGGNEQFF; CDR3 DNA: TGCGCCAGCCGGCTCACCTCTCGCGTTCAAGGAGGCAATGAGCAGTTCTTC
V gene: TRBV20-1; clone size: -; CDR3 length: 17; J gene: TRBJ1-2; D gene: -; CDR3 protein: CSARLSPRLQGNYGYTF; CDR3 DNA: TGCAGTGCTAGACTTTCCCCGCGCCTCCAGGGAAACTATGGCTACACCTTC
V gene: TRBV5-1; clone size: -; CDR3 length: 15; J gene: TRBJ2-1; D gene: TRBD2; CDR3 protein: CASSHFSGRENEQFF; CDR3 DNA: TGCGCCAGCAGCCATTTTAGCGGGAGGGAAAATGAGCAGTTCTTC
V gene: TRBV27; clone size: -; CDR3 length: 15; J gene: TRBJ2-1; D gene: TRBD2; CDR3 protein: CASSLRASGPYEQFF; CDR3 DNA: TGTGCCAGCAGTTTAAGGGCTAGCGGGCCATATGAGCAGTTCTTC
V gene: TRBV29-1; clone size: -; CDR3 length: 12; J gene: TRBJ1-1; D gene: -; CDR3 protein: CSVDTRGAEAFF; CDR3 DNA: TGCAGCGTTGACACCCGGGGTGCTGAAGCTTTCTTT
V gene: TRBV10-3; clone size: -; CDR3 length: 12; J gene: TRBJ2-7; D gene: TRBD1; CDR3 protein: CAIRTGAYEQYF; CDR3 DNA: TGTGCCATCAGGACAGGGGCCTACGAGCAGTACTTC
V gene: TRBV20-1; clone size: few; CDR3 length: 14; J gene: TRBJ2-4; D gene: TRBD2; CDR3 protein: CSACRDPGRDIQYF; CDR3 DNA: TGCAGTGCCTGCCGGGACCCAGGGAGGGACATTCAGTACTTC
V gene: TRBV14; clone size: -; CDR3 length: 16; J gene: TRBJ2-1; D gene: -; CDR3 protein: CASSQDRGRRFNEQFF; CDR3 DNA: TGTGCCAGCAGCCAAGATCGAGGGAGACGATTCAATGAGCAGTTCTTC
V gene: TRBV20-1; clone size: few; CDR3 length: 11; J gene: TRBJ1-2; D gene: TRBD1; CDR3 protein: CSAPTGEGYTF; CDR3 DNA: TGCAGTGCACCGACAGGGGAGGGCTACACCTTC
V gene: TRBV12-3/TRBV12-4; clone size: -; CDR3 length: 14; J gene: TRBJ2-7; D gene: -; CDR3 protein: CASSPEGRVYEQYF; CDR3 DNA: TGTGCCAGCAGCCCCGAGGGCAGGGTCTACGAGCAGTACTTC
V gene: TRBV28; clone size: few; CDR3 length: 15; J gene: TRBJ2-3; D gene: TRBD2; CDR3 protein: CASWTSGLSTDTQYF; CDR3 DNA: TGTGCCAGCTGGACTAGCGGACTGAGCACAGATACGCAGTATTTT
V gene: TRBV20-1; clone size: -; CDR3 length: 13; J gene: TRBJ1-2; D gene: -; CDR3 protein: CSARDALLYGYTF; CDR3 DNA: TGCAGTGCTAGAGATGCCCTTTTATATGGCTACACCTTC
V gene: TRBV12-3/TRBV12-4; clone size: -; CDR3 length: 14; J gene: TRBJ2-5; D gene: TRBD2; CDR3 protein: CASSGLAGVETQYF; CDR3 DNA: TGTGCCAGCAGCGGACTAGCGGGAGTGGAGACCCAGTACTTC
V gene: TRBV5-1; clone size: -; CDR3 length: 15; J gene: TRBJ2-5; D gene: -; CDR3 protein: CASRLQTGEGETQYF; CDR3 DNA: TGCGCCAGCAGACTCCAAACGGGAGAAGGAGAGACCCAGTACTTC
V gene: TRBV24-1; clone size: few; CDR3 length: 17; J gene: TRBJ2-1; D gene: -; CDR3 protein: CATSDSGPFGSYNEQFF; CDR3 DNA: TGTGCCACCAGTGATTCCGGACCCTTCGGCTCCTACAATGAGCAGTTCTTC
V gene: TRBV20-1; clone size: few; CDR3 length: 12; J gene: TRBJ1-2; D gene: TRBD1; CDR3 protein: CSATDRANGYTF; CDR3 DNA: TGCAGTGCTACCGACAGGGCAAATGGCTACACCTTC
V gene: TRBV25-1; clone size: few; CDR3 length: 11; J gene: TRBJ1-2; D gene: -; CDR3 protein: CASSEDYGYTF; CDR3 DNA: TGTGCCAGCAGTGAGGACTATGGCTACACCTTC
V gene: TRBV29-1; clone size: -; CDR3 length: 14; J gene: TRBJ2-1; D gene: TRBD2; CDR3 protein: CSSEVGAGGNEQFF; CDR3 DNA: TGCAGCTCTGAGGTGGGGGCGGGAGGCAATGAGCAGTTCTTC
V gene: TRBV12-3/TRBV12-4; clone size: few; CDR3 length: 14; J gene: TRBJ2-2; D gene: -; CDR3 protein: CASSPDTYTGELFF; CDR3 DNA: TGTGCCAGCAGTCCGGACACGTACACCGGGGAGCTGTTTTTT
V gene: TRBV20-1; clone size: -; CDR3 length: 11; J gene: TRBJ2-3; D gene: -; CDR3 protein: CSAKQTDTQYF; CDR3 DNA: TGCAGTGCTAAGCAAACAGATACGCAGTATTTT
V gene: TRBV28; clone size: few; CDR3 length: 17; J gene: TRBJ2-3; D gene: -; CDR3 protein: CASSSRYREESTDTQYF; CDR3 DNA: TGTGCCAGCAGTTCAAGATACAGGGAGGAAAGCACAGATACGCAGTATTTT
V gene: TRBV12-3/TRBV12-4; clone size: few; CDR3 length: 15; J gene: TRBJ2-1; D gene: TRBD2; CDR3 protein: CASTRSGGSYNEQFF; CDR3 DNA: TGTGCCAGCACCAGAAGCGGGGGCTCCTACAATGAGCAGTTCTTC
V gene: TRBV7-9; clone size: -; CDR3 length: 15; J gene: TRBJ1-6; D gene: -; CDR3 protein: CASSSTGTYNSPLHF; CDR3 DNA: TGTGCCAGCAGCTCAACCGGGACTTATAATTCACCCCTCCACTTT
V gene: TRBV10-3; clone size: -; CDR3 length: 14; J gene: TRBJ2-5; D gene: -; CDR3 protein: CAISRLPLGETQYF; CDR3 DNA: TGTGCCATCAGTCGCCTACCTTTAGGAGAGACCCAGTACTTC
V gene: TRBV28; clone size: many; CDR3 length: 11; J gene: TRBJ2-7; D gene: -; CDR3 protein: CASSFRGEQYF; CDR3 DNA: TGTGCCAGCAGTTTCCGAGGGGAGCAGTACTTC
V gene: TRBV10-3; clone size: -; CDR3 length: 12; J gene: TRBJ2-1; D gene: TRBD1; CDR3 protein: CAIRKTGNEQFF; CDR3 DNA: TGTGCCATCAGAAAGACAGGGAATGAGCAGTTCTTC
V gene: TRBV10-3; clone size: -; CDR3 length: 12; J gene: TRBJ2-7; D gene: -; CDR3 protein: CATAGDTYEQYF; CDR3 DNA: TGTGCCACCGCGGGGGACACCTACGAGCAGTACTTC
V gene: TRBV29-1; clone size: -; CDR3 length: 13; J gene: TRBJ2-5; D gene: -; CDR3 protein: CSVGKASQETQYF; CDR3 DNA: TGCAGCGTTGGGAAGGCCAGCCAAGAGACCCAGTACTTC
V gene: TRBV30; clone size: few; CDR3 length: 14; J gene: TRBJ1-2; D gene: TRBD1; CDR3 protein: CAWSTGQGIYGYTF; CDR3 DNA: TGTGCCTGGAGTACCGGACAGGGGATCTATGGCTACACCTTC
V gene: TRBV5-5; clone size: -; CDR3 length: 13; J gene: TRBJ1-1; D gene: -; CDR3 protein: CASSLSFRPEAFF; CDR3 DNA: TGTGCCAGCAGCCTGAGCTTCCGCCCTGAAGCTTTCTTT
V gene: TRBV6-1; clone size: -; CDR3 length: 12; J gene: TRBJ1-2; D gene: -; CDR3 protein: CASAEGVGGYTF; CDR3 DNA: TGTGCCAGCGCTGAAGGGGTTGGTGGCTACACCTTC
V gene: TRBV6-2/TRBV6-3; clone size: -; CDR3 length: 13; J gene: TRBJ1-5; D gene: -; CDR3 protein: CATVAEFNQPQHF; CDR3 DNA: TGTGCCACCGTAGCAGAATTCAATCAGCCCCAGCATTTT